This T cell receptor (beta chain) stems from a study of cytomegalovirus exposure and HLA in healthy donors. Findings and caveats of the study: A later analysis linked a missense variant in DCLRE1C to the trimming of TCR beta V and J genes.

Concerning this clone itself: Its antigen is unidentified.

The PCR ran on 60 Vbeta and 13 Jbeta primers. Here immunoSEQ multiplex PCR was the method, and the copy in TCRdb shows in-frame clones only, minus some. The sample totals 53,000 or so clones. The germline CDR1 and CDR2 sequences are SQVTM and ANQGSEA. The CDR3 contains 14 residues. Trimming took 5 bases from V and 7 from J; bases not matched to a gene: 8. The TCR was taken from a man aged 18 to 30 in good health and CMV-seropositive. Input material: PBMCs. V is TRBV29-1 and J is TRBJ2-1; 10 bases agree with TRBD1. CDR3 DNA: TGCAGCGTTTCGGGGACAGGGGTTTGGAATGAGCAGTTCTTC. Protein product: CSVSGTGVWNEQFF.